A single sample gave rise to the 18 T cell receptor beta chains below, sequenced in a study of T cell clonotyping in hematopoietic cell transplantation. Produced via immunoSEQ multiplex PCR; TCRdb's table is partial and in-frame only. The data contain about 69,000 clones, 90% to 95% of them singletons. Sequencing input: peripheral blood mononuclear cells. The source of these receptors is a man aged 50 or older in good health. Some clones in this sample may be carry-over from other donors' samples.

This chain uses TRBV27 with TRBJ2-7; weak D call: TRBD2 (7 bases). CDR3 length: 13 residues. Germline-derived CDR1 and CDR2 are MNHEY and SMNVEV (reference sequence). Trimming removed 0 bases at V and 6 bases at J, with 9 bases between. The CDR3 DNA is TGTGCCAGCAGTTTATCGGGGGGGCTCGAGCAGTACTTC. It is translated as CASSLSGGLEQYF.

The chain joins TRBV29-1 to TRBJ2-1; a weak D match, TRBD2 (6 bases). The V gene's germline CDR1 is SQVTM and CDR2 ANQGSEA. CDR3 length: 15 amino acids. V gave up 1 base and J gave up 7 bases, with 17 bases separating them. CDR3 coding DNA: TGCAGCGTTGAAGGGGTGGGGGAGGCCCGGAATGAGCAGTTCTTC. Amino acids: CSVEGVGEARNEQFF.

V usage is TRBV19 and J usage is TRBJ1-1, with D tentatively TRBD1 (5 bases). The CDR3 is 15 residues long. V lost 3 bases, J lost 0 bases, and 11 bases lay in between. Germline assignment: CDR1 LNHDA and CDR2 SQIVND (reference sequence). CDR3 protein: CASSMDKGVNTEAFF. The CDR3 region has the DNA TGTGCCAGTAGTATGGACAAAGGGGTGAACACTGAAGCTTTCTTT.

The chain is built from TRBV10-3 and TRBJ2-7; D may be TRBD1 or TRBD2 (5 bases each). In germline, CDR1 is ENHRY, CDR2 SYGVKD. This CDR3 has 16 amino acids. Trimming shortened V by 6 bases and J by 5 bases, and 23 bases separated the two germline ends. The CDR3 reads CAIRGPRDGVGDEQYF. CDR3 DNA: TGTGCCATCAGAGGGCCTCGGGACGGGGTTGGGGACGAGCAGTACTTC.

The gene calls are TRBV28 and TRBJ2-2, with 12 bases lining up with TRBD2. V gave up 7 bases and J gave up 2 bases; unmatched junction bases: 8. Germline CDR1 is MDHEN and CDR2 is SYDVKM. The CDR3 totals 17 residues. In DNA form, the CDR3 reads TGTGCCAGCACCATGACTAGCGGGAGAGGAAACACCGGGGAGCTGTTTTTT. Protein product: CASTMTSGRGNTGELFF.

The chain joins TRBV7-9 to TRBJ2-7; D call uncertain. CDR1 and CDR2 from the germline V gene are SEHNR and FQNEAQ (reference sequence). The V gene lost 2 bases and the J gene lost 4 bases, with 6 bases spanning the gap. The CDR3 extends over 12 amino acids. The CDR3 here is CASSLNGYEQYF. As DNA, the CDR3 is TGTGCCAGCAGCTTAAATGGGTACGAGCAGTACTTC.

This rearrangement joins TRBV19 to TRBJ2-2; TRBD2 agrees at 9 bases. The ends lost 10 bases at V and 0 bases at J; junction bases unmatched: 9. The CDR3 consists of 16 residues. Germline CDR1 and CDR2: LNHDA and SQIVND (reference sequence). The CDR3 nucleotides read TGTGCCACCAAGGCTAGCGGGGTTCCGAACACCGGGGAGCTGTTTTTT. Its translation is CATKASGVPNTGELFF.

V is TRBV27 and J is TRBJ1-5; maybe TRBD1 (5 bases). CDR1 MNHEY and CDR2 SMNVEV come from the germline V gene (reference sequence). V shed 8 bases and J shed 6 bases, with 11 bases lying between them. The CDR3 runs to 12 residues. The CDR3 bases are TGTGCCAGCGGGACTGGGGGTCAGCCCCAGCATTTT. This sequence encodes CASGTGGQPQHF.

The V gene is TRBV7-8, the J gene TRBJ1-5; 7 nucleotides match TRBD1. This CDR3 is 14 amino acids long. The ends lost 5 bases at V and 3 bases at J; junction bases unmatched: 4. The V gene's germline CDR1 is SGHVS and CDR2 FQNEAQ. CDR3 sequence (DNA): TGTGCCAGCAGCCATCAGGGGGTCAATCAGCCCCAGCATTTT. This translates into CASSHQGVNQPQHF. The full variable domain, rest sourced from reference TRBV7-8 and TRBJ1-5, is GAGVSQSPRYKVAKRGQDVALRCDPISGHVSLFWYQQALGQGPEFLTYFQNEAQLDKSGLPSDRFFAERPEGSVSTLKIQRTQQEDSAVYLCASSHQGVNQPQHFGDGTRLSIL.

V usage is TRBV18 and J usage is TRBJ1-3; TRBD1 matches 8 bases. The CDR3 consists of 16 residues. Germline trimming cut 2 bases from V and 1 base from J; bases unmatched to any gene: 4. Germline lookup yields CDR1 KGHSH and CDR2 LQKENI. The CDR3 loop reads CASSPINRGSGNTIYF. Written as DNA, the CDR3 is TGTGCCAGCTCACCAATAAACAGGGGGTCTGGAAACACCATATATTTT.

V usage is TRBV10-3 and J usage is TRBJ1-3; TRBD1 aligns across 7 bases. The V gene's germline CDR1 is ENHRY and CDR2 SYGVKD. CDR3 length: 15 residues. The trim removed 6 bases at V and 7 bases at J, leaving 12 bases unmatched. CDR3 sequence (DNA): TGTGCCATCAGAAGCATAGAGGGGGCGCGGAACACCATATATTTT. Translating gives CAIRSIEGARNTIYF.

The chain couples TRBV4-1 to TRBJ2-5; D call uncertain. The germline gives CDR1 MGHRA, CDR2 YSYEKL. The CDR3 contains 13 residues. V was clipped by 1 base and J by 2 bases, with 5 bases between them. CDR3 bases: TGCGCCAGCAGCCAAGGGGTGCAAGAGACCCAGTACTTC. Translated: CASSQGVQETQYF.

The V and J genes are TRBV2 and TRBJ2-7; perhaps TRBD2 as D (7 bases). Trimming removed 2 bases at V and 1 base at J, with 12 bases between. Germline assignment: CDR1 SNHLY and CDR2 FYNNEI. CDR3 length: 15 amino acids. The CDR3 loop is CASSESGGRSYEQYF. CDR3 bases: TGTGCCAGCAGTGAATCGGGGGGCCGTTCCTACGAGCAGTACTTC.

The chain is built from TRBV7-9 and TRBJ1-5, with no clear D. This CDR3 has 13 residues. The V end was cut by 6 bases, the J end by 2 bases, with 8 bases between. Per germline, CDR1 SEHNR and CDR2 FQNEAQ (reference sequence). The CDR3 is CASSRQGNQPQHF. In nucleotides, the CDR3 is TGTGCCAGCAGTCGGCAGGGCAATCAGCCCCAGCATTTT.

The chain employs TRBV27 and TRBJ2-5; the match to TRBD2 covers 9 bases. J was trimmed by 5 bases and V by 2 bases; bases with no gene match: 9. The CDR3 sequence is 16 residues long. From germline, CDR1 is MNHEY and CDR2 SMNVEV (reference sequence). The CDR3 nucleotides read TGTGCCAGCAGTTTAACGGGCGGGGGGGCCTCGGAGACCCAGTACTTC. Its protein product is CASSLTGGGASETQYF.

V usage is TRBV7-9 and J usage is TRBJ1-2, with D maybe TRBD1 (6 bases). V was pared by 5 bases and J by 6 bases, with 7 bases between. Germline lookup yields CDR1 SEHNR and CDR2 FQNEAQ (reference sequence). This CDR3 spans 11 amino acids. CDR3 coding DNA: TGTGCCAGCAGCCCAGGGGATGGCTACACCTTC. Its translation: CASSPGDGYTF.

DNA for the CDR3: TGTGCCAGCAGCCAAGATTTTACGGGCACCGGGGAGCTGTTTTTT. Translating it yields CASSQDFTGTGELFF. The chain recombines TRBV14 with TRBJ2-2; D call uncertain. The CDR3 consists of 15 residues. Trimming pared 0 bases from V and 4 bases from J, leaving 9 bases between. In germline, CDR1 is SGHDN, CDR2 FVKESK.

V gene TRBV19 combines with J gene TRBJ1-5; TRBD1 matches 8 bases. Trimming at V came to 4 bases and at J to 4 bases, leaving 6 bases not matched to a gene. The CDR3 is 15 residues long. Germline CDR1 and CDR2: LNHDA and SQIVND (reference sequence). This CDR3 reads CASSRGTGENQPQHF. Written as DNA, the CDR3 is TGTGCCAGTAGTAGAGGGACAGGCGAGAATCAGCCCCAGCATTTT.